This is a list of T cell receptor beta chains from one sample in a study of blood T cell repertoires in COVID-19. Sequencing used immunoSEQ multiplex PCR; TCRdb keeps in-frame clones, though not all of them. The sample lists about 89,000 clones; about 80% were seen once. The sample taken for sequencing was peripheral blood. These receptors were taken from a woman aged 80 or over with acute or convalescent COVID-19. Each CDR3 is given with its conserved first and last residue. The D gene is left open where the match is weak. Part of the rows lack a size; the others show once, few, many or a class for expanded clones.

clone size	J gene	V gene	D gene	CDR3 protein	CDR3 DNA
-	TRBJ2-2	TRBV12-2	-	CAKVTSRTGELFF	TGTGCAAAAGTTACAAGCAGGACCGGGGAGCTGTTTTTT
-	TRBJ2-1	TRBV11-2	-	CASSSEYNEQFF	TGTGCCAGCAGCTCTGAGTACAATGAGCAGTTCTTC
once	TRBJ2-6	TRBV19	-	CASSIDYSGANVLTF	TGTGCCAGTAGTATAGATTACTCTGGGGCCAACGTCCTGACTTTC
-	TRBJ1-1	TRBV27	-	CASSLRSQGVTEAFF	TGTGCCAGCAGTTTAAGGTCACAGGGAGTCACTGAAGCTTTCTTT
-	TRBJ1-1	TRBV7-2	TRBD1	CASSFGTGRNTEAFF	TGTGCCAGCAGCTTCGGGACAGGGAGAAACACTGAAGCTTTCTTT
-	TRBJ1-1	TRBV18	-	CASSPREGDTNTEAFF	TGTGCCAGCTCACCACGGGAGGGGGACACGAACACTGAAGCTTTCTTT
-	TRBJ2-1	TRBV11-2	TRBD2	CASSLVAGGTEQFF	TGTGCCAGCAGCTTAGTAGCGGGGGGGACTGAGCAGTTCTTC
-	TRBJ2-1	TRBV19	TRBD2	CASSIGTAGGPWNEQFF	TGTGCCAGTAGTATAGGTACTGCGGGGGGGCCATGGAATGAGCAGTTCTTC
-	TRBJ1-1	TRBV21-1	-	CASTPGGSWGTEAFF	TGTGCCAGCACCCCAGGGGGGTCCTGGGGCACTGAAGCTTTCTTT
-	TRBJ1-1	TRBV18	-	CASSHTRNTEAFF	TGTGCCAGCTCCCATACACGGAACACTGAAGCTTTCTTT
-	TRBJ2-2	TRBV27	TRBD2	CATRVGGRVNTGELFF	TGTGCCACCAGGGTAGGCGGGAGGGTAAACACCGGGGAGCTGTTTTTT
-	TRBJ1-2	TRBV2	-	CASSDRVAYGYTF	TGTGCCAGCAGTGACAGGGTGGCGTATGGCTACACCTTC
-	TRBJ1-6	TRBV7-6	-	CASSLAISAGDSPLHF	TGTGCCAGCAGCTTAGCGATATCGGCAGGGGATTCACCCCTCCACTTT
-	TRBJ2-2	TRBV6-5	TRBD1	CASRGTGGTGELFF	TGTGCCAGCAGGGGGACAGGGGGCACCGGGGAGCTGTTTTTT
-	TRBJ2-1	TRBV9	TRBD2	CASSVGWGLAGPANEQFF	TGTGCCAGCAGCGTAGGGTGGGGACTAGCGGGGCCCGCGAATGAGCAGTTCTTC
-	TRBJ2-5	TRBV5-1	-	CASSLGGGRQETQYF	TGCGCCAGCAGCTTGGGGGGAGGTCGGCAAGAGACCCAGTACTTC
-	TRBJ1-2	TRBV19	-	CASNIRGPSYGYTF	TGTGCCAGTAACATACGAGGCCCTTCTTATGGCTACACCTTC
-	TRBJ2-5	TRBV5-1	-	CASSLSQETQYF	TGCGCCAGCAGCTTGTCACAAGAGACCCAGTACTTC
-	TRBJ2-2	TRBV7-3	-	CASSLTQNTGELFF	TGTGCCAGCAGCTTAACACAGAACACCGGGGAGCTGTTTTTT
-	TRBJ1-6	TRBV18	TRBD1	CASSSGQGWSPLHF	TGTGCCAGCTCATCGGGACAGGGTTGGTCACCCCTCCACTTT
once	TRBJ1-1	TRBV18	TRBD1	CASSPSGGNTEAFF	TGTGCCAGCTCACCATCAGGGGGAAACACTGAAGCTTTCTTT
-	TRBJ2-3	TRBV7-2	-	CASSPPGPASTDTQYF	TGTGCCAGCAGCCCCCCTGGGCCGGCTAGCACAGATACGCAGTATTTT
-	TRBJ2-7	TRBV11-2	TRBD1	CASSLDRGQGSYEQYF	TGTGCCAGCAGCTTAGATCGGGGACAGGGATCCTACGAGCAGTACTTC
-	TRBJ1-6	TRBV7-2	-	CASSQLSGTYNSPLHF	TGTGCCAGCAGCCAACTGTCCGGGACCTATAATTCACCCCTCCACTTT
-	TRBJ1-2	TRBV2	-	CASSHRVFDYGYTF	TGTGCCAGCAGTCACAGGGTCTTCGACTATGGCTACACCTTC
few	TRBJ2-5	TRBV5-1	-	CASSRYPDRIQETQYF	TGCGCCAGCAGCCGATACCCGGACAGAATCCAAGAGACCCAGTACTTC
-	TRBJ2-7	TRBV6-5	TRBD1	CASSPGTGVDEQYF	TGTGCCAGCAGCCCCGGGACAGGGGTGGACGAGCAGTACTTC
-	TRBJ2-7	TRBV12-3/TRBV12-4	TRBD2	CASRPGLAGLYF	TGTGCCAGCAGGCCGGGACTAGCGGGACTGTACTTC